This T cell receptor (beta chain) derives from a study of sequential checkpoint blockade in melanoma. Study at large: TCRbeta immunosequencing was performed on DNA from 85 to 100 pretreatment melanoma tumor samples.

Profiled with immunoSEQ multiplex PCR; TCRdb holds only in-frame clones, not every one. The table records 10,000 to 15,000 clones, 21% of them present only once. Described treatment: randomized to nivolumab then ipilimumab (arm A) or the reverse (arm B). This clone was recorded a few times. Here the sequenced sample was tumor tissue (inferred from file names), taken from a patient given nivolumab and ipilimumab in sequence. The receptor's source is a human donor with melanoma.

CDR3 in amino acids: CASSSSGLIEDIQYF. The CDR3 bases are TGTGCCAGCTCATCATCGGGACTGATAGAAGACATTCAGTACTTC. This sequence joins TRBV18 and TRBJ2-4; TRBD2 is a possible D gene (6 bases). Germline loops: CDR1 KGHSH, CDR2 LQKENI. The V end was cut by 5 bases, the J end by 8 bases, with 19 bases between. This CDR3 region has 15 residues.